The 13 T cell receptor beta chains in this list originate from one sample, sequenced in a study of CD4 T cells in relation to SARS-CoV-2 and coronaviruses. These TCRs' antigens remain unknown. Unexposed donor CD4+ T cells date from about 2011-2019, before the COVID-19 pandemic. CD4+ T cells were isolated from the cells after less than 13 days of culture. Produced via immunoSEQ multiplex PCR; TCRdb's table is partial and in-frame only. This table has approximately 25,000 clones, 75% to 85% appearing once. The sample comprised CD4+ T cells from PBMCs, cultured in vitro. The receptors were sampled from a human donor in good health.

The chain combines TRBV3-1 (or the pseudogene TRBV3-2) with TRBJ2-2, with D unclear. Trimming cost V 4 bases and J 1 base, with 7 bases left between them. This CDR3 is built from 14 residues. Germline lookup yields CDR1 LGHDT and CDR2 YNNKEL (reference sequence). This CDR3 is CASSLTQNTGELFF. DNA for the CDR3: TGTGCCAGCAGCCTGACCCAGAACACCGGGGAGCTGTTTTTT.

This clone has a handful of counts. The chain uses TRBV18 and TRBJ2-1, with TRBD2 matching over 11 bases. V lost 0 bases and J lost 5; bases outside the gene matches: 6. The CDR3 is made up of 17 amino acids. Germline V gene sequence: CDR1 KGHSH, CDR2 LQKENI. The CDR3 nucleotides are TGTGCCAGCTCACCACCAAGGATACTAGCGGGAGACAATGAGCAGTTCTTC. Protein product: CASSPPRILAGDNEQFF.

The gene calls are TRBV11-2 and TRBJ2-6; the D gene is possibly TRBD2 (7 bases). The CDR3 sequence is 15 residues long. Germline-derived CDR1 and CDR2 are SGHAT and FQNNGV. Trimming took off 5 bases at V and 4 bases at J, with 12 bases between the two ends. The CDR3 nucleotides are TGTGCCAGCAGCCAAGGGGGGGCAGGGGCCAACGTCCTGACTTTC. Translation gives CASSQGGAGANVLTF.

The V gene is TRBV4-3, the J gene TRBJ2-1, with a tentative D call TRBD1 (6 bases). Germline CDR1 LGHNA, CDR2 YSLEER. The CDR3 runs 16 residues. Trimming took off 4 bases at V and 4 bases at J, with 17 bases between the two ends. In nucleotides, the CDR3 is TGCGCCAGCAGCCCCACCGGGACAACAAATTACAATGAGCAGTTCTTC. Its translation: CASSPTGTTNYNEQFF.

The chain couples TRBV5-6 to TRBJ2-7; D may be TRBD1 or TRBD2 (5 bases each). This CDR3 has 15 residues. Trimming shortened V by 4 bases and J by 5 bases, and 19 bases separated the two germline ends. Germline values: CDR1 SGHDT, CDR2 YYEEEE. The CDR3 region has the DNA TGTGCCAGCAGCCTGAAGGGGACCCCGGTCCACGAGCAGTACTTC. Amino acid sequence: CASSLKGTPVHEQYF.

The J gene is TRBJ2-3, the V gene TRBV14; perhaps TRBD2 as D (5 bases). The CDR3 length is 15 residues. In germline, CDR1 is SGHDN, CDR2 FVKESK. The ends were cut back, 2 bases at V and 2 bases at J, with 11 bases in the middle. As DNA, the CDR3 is TGTGCCAGCAGCCAAATGCGGGCATCCACAGATACGCAGTATTTT. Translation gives CASSQMRASTDTQYF.

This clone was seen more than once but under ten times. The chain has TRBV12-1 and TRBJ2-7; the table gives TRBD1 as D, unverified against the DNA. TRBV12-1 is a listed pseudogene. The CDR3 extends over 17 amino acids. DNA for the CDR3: TGTGCCAGCAGCCCCCGGCCCTGGACAGGGGTTGAGGGCGAGCAGTACTTC. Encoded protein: CASSPRPWTGVEGEQYF.

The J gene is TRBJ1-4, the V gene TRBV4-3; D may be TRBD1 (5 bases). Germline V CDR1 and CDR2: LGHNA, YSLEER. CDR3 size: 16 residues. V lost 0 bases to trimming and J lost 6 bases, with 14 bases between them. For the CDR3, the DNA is TGCGCCAGCAGCCAAGATGTCGGGGGTCAGGATGAAAAACTGTTTTTT. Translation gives CASSQDVGGQDEKLFF.

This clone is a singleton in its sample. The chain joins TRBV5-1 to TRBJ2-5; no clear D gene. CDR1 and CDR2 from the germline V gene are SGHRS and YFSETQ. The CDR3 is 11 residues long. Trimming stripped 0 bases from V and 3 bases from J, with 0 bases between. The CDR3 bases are TGCGCCAGCAGCTTGGAAGAGACCCAGTACTTC. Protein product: CASSLEETQYF.

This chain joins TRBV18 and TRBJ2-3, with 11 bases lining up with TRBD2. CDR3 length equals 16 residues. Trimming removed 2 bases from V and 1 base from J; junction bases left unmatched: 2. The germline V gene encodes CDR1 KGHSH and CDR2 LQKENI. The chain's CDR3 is CASSPTLAGGTDTQYF. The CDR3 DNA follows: TGTGCCAGCTCACCAACACTAGCGGGGGGCACAGATACGCAGTATTTT.

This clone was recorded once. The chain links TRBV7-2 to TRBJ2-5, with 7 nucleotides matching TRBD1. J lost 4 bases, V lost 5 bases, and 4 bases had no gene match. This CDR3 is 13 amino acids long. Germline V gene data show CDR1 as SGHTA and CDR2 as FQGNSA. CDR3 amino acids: CASSPYRGETQYF. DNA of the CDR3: TGTGCCAGCAGCCCCTACAGGGGAGAGACCCAGTACTTC. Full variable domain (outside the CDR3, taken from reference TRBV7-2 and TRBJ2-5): GAGVSQSPSNKVTEKGKDVELRCDPISGHTALYWYRQSLGQGLEFLIYFQGNSAPDKSGLPSDRFSAERTGGSVSTLTIQRTQQEDSAVYLCASSPYRGETQYFGPGTRLLVL.

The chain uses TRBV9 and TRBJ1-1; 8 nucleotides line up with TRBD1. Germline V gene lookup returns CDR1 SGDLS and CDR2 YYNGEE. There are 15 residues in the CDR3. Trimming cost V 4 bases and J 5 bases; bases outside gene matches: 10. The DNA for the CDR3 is TGTGCCAGCAGCCCTAACAGGGGGGTAGGAACTGAAGCTTTCTTT. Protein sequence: CASSPNRGVGTEAFF.

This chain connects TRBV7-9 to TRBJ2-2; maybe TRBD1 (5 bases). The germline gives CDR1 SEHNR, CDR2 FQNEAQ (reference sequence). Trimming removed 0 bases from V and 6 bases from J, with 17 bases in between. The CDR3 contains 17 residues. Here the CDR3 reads CASSLAGHPLRPGELFF. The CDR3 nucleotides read TGTGCCAGCAGCTTAGCGGGGCACCCCCTGAGACCCGGGGAGCTGTTTTTT. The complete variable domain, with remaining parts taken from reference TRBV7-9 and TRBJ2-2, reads DTGVSQNPRHKITKRGQNVTFRCDPISEHNRLYWYRQTLGQGPEFLTYFQNEAQLEKSRLLSDRFSAERPKGSFSTLEIQRTEQGDSAMYLCASSLAGHPLRPGELFFGEGSRLTVL.